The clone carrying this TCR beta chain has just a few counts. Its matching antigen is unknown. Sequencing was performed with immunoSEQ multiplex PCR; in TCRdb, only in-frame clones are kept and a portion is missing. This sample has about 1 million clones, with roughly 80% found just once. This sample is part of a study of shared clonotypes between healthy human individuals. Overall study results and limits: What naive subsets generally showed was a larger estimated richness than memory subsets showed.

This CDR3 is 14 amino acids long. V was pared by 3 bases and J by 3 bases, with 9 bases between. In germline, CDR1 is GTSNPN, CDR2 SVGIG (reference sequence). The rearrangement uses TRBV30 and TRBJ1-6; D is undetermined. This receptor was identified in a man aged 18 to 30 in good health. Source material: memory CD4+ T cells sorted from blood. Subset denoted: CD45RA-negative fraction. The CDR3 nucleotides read TGTGCCTGGAGGGCGGGAGACTATAATTCACCCCTCCACTTT. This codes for CAWRAGDYNSPLHF.